This T cell receptor beta chain was profiled in a study of blood T cells in healthy people across ages (dated by TCRdb to about 2015). Regarding the study in general: Template switching captured roughly one uniquely barcoded TCR beta cDNA molecule per two T cells in model experiments. To avoid experimental bias, donors of different ages were distributed randomly across sequencing lanes. Four age groups were formed from the donors: young (average approximately 15 years), middle-aged (approximately 39), aged (roughly 59) and long-lived (roughly 88). Age-related changes in TCR beta repertoire diversity were measured in the study by deep sequencing normalized with unique cDNA molecular identifiers. For two donors (one aged 18 to 29 and one aged 80 or older), the study analyzed two additional independent replicas of 1 million unique cDNA reads from the same blood draw. General study outcomes and caveats: Compared with the aged group, the long-lived group had more naive CD4+ T cells, fewer expanded clones and increased TCR diversity, suggesting age selection. Bulk unsorted PBMC profiling prevented conclusive comparison of naive and antigen-experienced compartments. Total diversity estimates from one million sequenced T cells were considered lower bounds and underestimates. Observed TCR beta diversity per million T cells fell roughly linearly with age, and a significant reduction was already apparent by age about 38. Because the CMV infection status of the donors was unknown, age-related changes in expanded clonotypes may potentially have been confounded. Observed TCR beta diversity correlated strongly with the percentage of naive T cells measured by flow cytometry.

The library was produced with 5' RACE. Sequenced using an Illumina HiSeq 2500. A second 7 to 11 cycle PCR used a sample-barcoded 5' primer and a J-beta primer mix. A unique molecular identifier was introduced onto each TCR beta cDNA molecule by a template-switch 5' adaptor carrying 12 random nucleotides. At least 3 million CDR3-containing paired-end reads were obtained from each sample. All of the RNA was converted into first-strand cDNA using the Mint cDNA synthesis kit, with a TRBC-specific oligonucleotide serving as the primer. After uracil-DNA glycosylase treatment, a first 18-cycle PCR used universal primers M1SS and BC2_uni_R on all cDNA. The study's own analysis went as follows. Normalization of each sample was performed by random selection of 1 million high-quality reads, each carrying a distinct molecular identifier. Reads sharing molecular identifiers were discarded rather than binned into consensus sequences. MiTCR, set to a Q25 quality threshold and the strictest error-elimination algorithm, was used for CDR3 identification, clonotype clustering and error correction. A nonparametric unseen species model with Euler transformation was used to estimate lower-bound total TCR beta diversity. TCRdb reprocessing: public reads trimmed at Q25 with fastp, clones called with MiXCR, in-frame beta chains kept. For every CDR3 protein sequence, its rows merge into one entry that carries the most common genes and DNA. TCRdb's processing, not the authors', yielded these V and J calls. The sample records around 1,000,000 distinct CDR3 sequences, roughly two fifths of which are singletons. Approximately 14% of the sample is taken by the ten largest.

From the cysteine up to the phenylalanine, the CDR3 has a length of 14 residues. The retained sequence is limited to the CDR3, 42 bases, with the frame set at the first base. The trim is 0 bases for V and 6 bases for J, with a gap of 12 bases between the germline ends. The germline V gene gives CDR1 as SGHRS and CDR2 as YFSETQ. This clonotype occurred a few times. What antigen it recognizes has not been identified. It has no much larger one-base neighbor in the sample; base qualities were not kept. The donors were roughly 39 Caucasian individuals from Russia, aged roughly 6 to 100 years, who were systemically healthy. Each donor gave roughly 9.5 milliliters of peripheral blood, collected into EDTA-treated Vacutainer tubes. Ficoll-Paque density-gradient centrifugation was used to isolate PBMCs, with at least 7 million obtained per sample. Total RNA, at least 6 micrograms per sample, was extracted from PBMCs with Trizol reagent. Naive CD45RAhigh/CD27high T cell percentages were measured by flow cytometry on a PBMC aliquot from every donor.

This sequence uses TRBV5-1 and TRBJ1-1; the D gene cannot be named for sure. This TCR came from a man in his late teens or twenties in good health. The sample taken for sequencing was blood. The CDR3 corresponds to CASSLGTAKAEAFF. At the DNA level, the sequence is TGCGCCAGCAGCTTGGGAACCGCCAAGGCTGAAGCTTTCTTT.